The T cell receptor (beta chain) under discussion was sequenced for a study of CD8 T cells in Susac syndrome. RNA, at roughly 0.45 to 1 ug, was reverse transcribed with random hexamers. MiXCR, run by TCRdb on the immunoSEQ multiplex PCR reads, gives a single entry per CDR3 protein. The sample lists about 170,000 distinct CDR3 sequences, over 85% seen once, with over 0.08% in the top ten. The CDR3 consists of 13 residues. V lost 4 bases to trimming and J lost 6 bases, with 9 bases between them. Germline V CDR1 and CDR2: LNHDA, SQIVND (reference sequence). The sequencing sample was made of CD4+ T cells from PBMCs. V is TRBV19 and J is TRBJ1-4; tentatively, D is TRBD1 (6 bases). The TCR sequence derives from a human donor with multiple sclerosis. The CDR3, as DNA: TGTGCCAGTAGTACACAGGGTTATGAAAAACTGTTTTTT. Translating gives CASSTQGYEKLFF.